This T cell receptor (beta chain) was captured by sequencing in a study of blood T cells in healthy people across ages (dated by TCRdb to the mid-2010s). Concerning the study at large: In model experiments, roughly one uniquely barcoded TCR beta cDNA molecule per two T cells was captured by template switching. To track age-related changes in TCR beta repertoire diversity, the study relied on deep sequencing normalized with unique cDNA molecular identifiers. Four age groups were formed from the donors: young (average approximately 15 years), middle-aged (approximately 40), aged (more than 55) and long-lived (approximately 78). To avoid experimental bias, donors of different ages were randomly spread across the sequencing lanes. For two donors (one aged 18 to 29 and one aged 80 or older), the study analyzed two additional independent replicas of 1 million unique cDNA reads from the same blood draw.

The trim is 1 base for V and 5 bases for J, with a gap of 12 bases between the germline ends. Counted from cysteine to phenylalanine, this CDR3 has 15 amino acids. Only CDR3 DNA remains: 45 bases, in frame from the first base. CDR1 and CDR2 are read off the germline V gene as SNHLY and FYNNEI. What the work shows at the level of the full study, not this receptor alone: Donor CMV infection status was unknown, potentially confounding age-related changes in expanded clonotypes. Estimates of total diversity based on one million sequenced T cells were regarded as lower bounds and as underestimates. The long-lived group showed more naive CD4+ T cells, fewer expanded clones and increased TCR diversity than the aged group, suggesting age selection. Since profiling was done on bulk unsorted PBMCs, naive and antigen-experienced compartments could not be conclusively compared. As age increased, observed TCR beta diversity per million T cells dropped in a roughly linear way, and a significant reduction was already evident by age approximately 40. Observed TCR beta diversity correlated strongly with the percentage of naive T cells measured by flow cytometry.

A word on this clonotype: What antigen it recognizes has not been identified. No base qualities exist here, and no much larger clone lies one base off it.

The donors were under 40 Caucasian individuals from Russia, aged roughly 6 to 100 years, who were systemically healthy. Each donor gave 8 to 10 milliliters of peripheral blood, collected into EDTA-treated Vacutainer tubes. Ficoll-Paque density-gradient centrifugation was used to isolate PBMCs, with at least 7 million per sample. Trizol reagent was used to extract total RNA from PBMCs, with at least 6 micrograms per sample. For every donor, an aliquot of PBMCs went through flow cytometry to measure the percentages of naive CD45RAhigh/CD27high T cells. Receptor libraries were prepared by 5' RACE. The sequencer listed for this sample is Illumina HiSeq 2500. A second roughly 6 to 12 cycle PCR used a sample-barcoded 5' primer and a J-beta primer mix. A unique molecular identifier was introduced onto each TCR beta cDNA molecule by a template-switch 5' adaptor carrying 12 random nucleotides. At least 2.5 million CDR3-containing paired-end reads were obtained from each sample. First-strand cDNA was synthesized from all RNA with the Mint cDNA synthesis kit, primed by a TRBC-specific oligonucleotide. Following uracil-DNA glycosylase treatment, a first 18-cycle PCR with universal primers M1SS and BC2_uni_R was performed on all cDNA. Regarding the original processing steps: For normalization, 1 million high-quality reads were randomly selected from each sample, with every read carrying a distinct molecular identifier. Instead of being binned into consensus sequences, reads with shared molecular identifiers were discarded. MiTCR, with a Q25 quality threshold and the strictest error-elimination algorithm, was used for CDR3 identification, clonotype clustering and error correction. A nonparametric unseen species model with Euler transformation was used to estimate lower-bound total TCR beta diversity. The public sequencing data were trimmed at Q25 with fastp and processed into clonotypes with MiXCR by TCRdb, which kept only in-frame beta chains. Entries are consolidated by CDR3 protein sequence, retaining the most common genes and DNA. These V and J calls originate from TCRdb's pipeline instead of the authors' own analysis. The sample table lists 1 million or so distinct CDR3 sequences, less than 50% of them with a count of one. The ten largest account for under 20% of the sample.

The sequenced sample was blood. This sequence originates from a woman between 55 and 75 years old in good health. The chain uses TRBV2 and TRBJ2-1; the D gene lacks a confident call. Read as DNA, the sequence is TGTGCCAGCAGTGAAGGAGGTTCGTCTAACAATGAGCAGTTCTTC. It codes for CASSEGGSSNNEQFF.